What follows describes a single TCR beta chain. This clonotype occurred many times. This clone's antigen is unknown. Within one base of it there is no much larger clone, and no base qualities were kept. V is clipped by 4 bases and J by 0 bases, and the sequence between their germline boundaries is 21 bases long. Measured from the cysteine to the phenylalanine, the CDR3 is 19 residues long. Only the CDR3 DNA is retained, 57 bases long and in frame from the first base. CDR1 and CDR2 are drawn from the germline V gene: MNHEY, SVGEGT. All patients had node-negative disease on CT and PET/CT, and none had a history of other malignancies or had previously received chemotherapy or radiotherapy. At each of the two time points, about 6.3 milliliters of peripheral venous blood were collected into EDTA tubes. PBMCs were isolated by Ficoll-Paque Plus density-gradient centrifugation. Right after collection, samples were kept at -80 degrees C until analysis.

The data stem from a study of prognosis after radiotherapy for stage I lung cancer (dated by TCRdb to the early 2020s). About the study as a whole: Between April 2018 and 2019, about 19 stage I NSCLC patients were enrolled in Nanjing, China. In about 15 patients the disease was a newly diagnosed primary stage I lung tumor, whereas roughly five had oligometastatic NSCLC following surgical resection of the primary tumor. All patients were considered medically inoperable, owing to comorbidities in some 11 and refusal of surgery in several. The cohort was made up of about 13 men and about 6 women, with a median age of roughly 79 years and an age range of about 53 to 85 years. Squamous cell carcinoma histology was identified in several patients, and adenocarcinoma histology was identified in more than ten patients. SBRT was given in 3 to 5 fractions with a biologically effective dose of at least 100 Gy, using image-guided IMRT or VMAT. No patient received concurrent therapy alongside SBRT. About 20% of the 19 patients developed distant metastases after SBRT, at a median of approximately 7 months; the other 15 showed no significant progression. Peripheral blood TCR beta repertoires were profiled in stage I NSCLC patients before and after stereotactic body radiotherapy, and the study then linked these repertoires to distant failure. A total of approximately 38 blood samples from roughly 20 patients were sequenced, with one sample obtained before and one obtained after SBRT for each patient.

What the authors observed across the whole study: Unique TCR clone counts fell after SBRT (median 10,088 before versus roughly 6,200 after; Wilcoxon paired P=0.011). Tumor specificity of expanded TCR clones was not determined. All reported P values were unadjusted for multiple comparisons. Post-SBRT Shannon entropy and its change from baseline were lower in patients who developed distant metastases; baseline Shannon entropy was not associated with metastases. Differences by metastasis status were reportedly seen in TRBV and TRBJ usage frequencies, involving two V genes at baseline and, after SBRT, several V genes and two J genes. Limitations of the study included a small cohort and short follow-up, and the study findings need independent validation.

Two rounds of multiplex PCR were performed to amplify the TCR beta CDR3 region from genomic DNA. In the first round of PCR, primers specific to each TRBV and TRBJ gene were used, and the primer sequences are filed in Chinese patent CN105087789A. Universal primers were used in the second PCR round. The Roche High Pure PCR Template Preparation Kit was used to extract genomic DNA from frozen PBMCs. Paired-end sequencing with 151 bp reads was performed on the libraries using an Illumina HiSeq 3000. The paper's data handling went like this. Raw reads lacking the multiplex PCR primer sequences were removed with CutAdapt. High-quality paired reads were merged into contigs with PEAR. By aligning each contig to reference sequences, MiXCR assigned the TRB V, D and J gene segments to that contig. CDR3 sequences were clustered by base quality and sequence similarity to remove sequencing errors. Shannon entropy normalized by the natural log of productive TCR sequence number was used as the measure of diversity. To get clonality, Shannon entropy was divided by the natural log of the number of unique clonotypes, and that result was subtracted from one. Progression-free survival cut-offs for repertoire metrics were chosen using the Youden index of ROC curves, with analyses run in R 3.5.3. In-frame beta chains were kept once TCRdb had trimmed the public reads at Q25 with fastp and called clones with MiXCR. Under each unique CDR3 protein, matching rows form one entry showing the most common genes and DNA. These V and J calls are TCRdb output, not the study's own analysis. This sample gives around 60,000 distinct CDR3 sequences in total; around 27% of them show up just once. The top ten clonotypes cover 7.5% of the sample.

The sequence was obtained from a donor at least 50 years old with non-small cell lung cancer. The rearrangement combines TRBV6-2 or TRBV6-3 with TRBJ1-4; the D gene is perhaps TRBD1, from 6 matching bases. The sequencing used PBMCs, collected before or after stereotactic body radiation therapy (not recorded which). The DNA sequence is given as TGTGCCAGCAGTTCTCCGAGGGGGGCGCACCAAGCAACTAATGAAAAACTGTTTTTT. Its amino acids are CASSSPRGAHQATNEKLFF.